Sequencing of this T cell receptor beta chain was carried out in a study of shared clonotypes between healthy human individuals. Study at large: Three plates were used per donor for CD4 naive, three for CD4 memory, two for CD8 naive and one for CD8 memory.

Turning to this clone: Its antigen is not identified.

Regarding the study as a whole: A reduction in generation probabilities was seen for non-shared clonotypes relative to those shared by all four donors. For sorted subsets, rarefaction showed incomplete sequencing despite large depth.

This CDR3 is 13 amino acids long. V was pared by 3 bases and J by 8 bases, with 11 bases between. In germline, CDR1 is LNHDA, CDR2 SQIVND (reference sequence). An assay was performed, and its level was deep. Clones were read by immunoSEQ multiplex PCR, and TCRdb kept only the in-frame ones, dropping some. The sample consists of some 2,500,000 clones, approximately 94% of them appearing once. Sample: naive CD4+ T cells from PBMCs. Subset given: CD45RA+ positively selected. This receptor was taken from a man aged 18 to 35 in good health. Some clones in this sample may be carry-over from other donors' samples. This chain joins TRBV19 and TRBJ1-5, with a possible D match to TRBD1 (5 bases). The CDR3 is CASSINGREPQHF. CDR3 nucleotides: TGTGCCAGTAGTATCAACGGCAGGGAGCCCCAGCATTTT.